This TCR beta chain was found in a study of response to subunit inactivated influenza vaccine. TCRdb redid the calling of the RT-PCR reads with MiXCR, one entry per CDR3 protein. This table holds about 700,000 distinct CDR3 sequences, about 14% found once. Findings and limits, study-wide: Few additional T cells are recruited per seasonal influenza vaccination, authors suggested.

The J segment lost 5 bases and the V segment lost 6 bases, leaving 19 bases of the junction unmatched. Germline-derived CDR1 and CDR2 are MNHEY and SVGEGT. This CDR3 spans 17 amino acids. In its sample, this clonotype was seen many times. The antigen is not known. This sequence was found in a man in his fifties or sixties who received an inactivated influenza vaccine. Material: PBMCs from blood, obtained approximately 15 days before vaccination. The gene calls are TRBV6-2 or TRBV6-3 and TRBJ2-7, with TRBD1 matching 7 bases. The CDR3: CASSPIGATGSGHEQYF. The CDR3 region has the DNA TGTGCCAGCAGCCCTATTGGGGCGACAGGGAGCGGCCACGAGCAGTACTTC.